The 4 T cell receptor beta chains below all came from one sample that was sequenced in a study of blood T cells in healthy people across ages. For the second PCR, which ran for about 7 to 11 cycles, a sample-barcoded 5' primer and a J-beta primer mix were used. TCRdb ran MiXCR on the 5' RACE reads and lists one entry per CDR3 protein. The repertoire holds about 640,000 distinct CDR3 sequences, with around 31% as singletons. The sequencing input was blood. The source is an elderly woman in good health.

This clonotype was picked up many times. This chain links TRBV2 with TRBJ2-1; TRBD1 aligns across 7 bases. V lost 6 bases, J lost 7 bases, and 12 bases stayed unmatched. Germline loops: CDR1 SNHLY, CDR2 FYNNEI. This CDR3 region has 15 residues. The chain's CDR3 is CASSVGQVRGNEQFF. The CDR3 nucleotides are TGTGCCAGCAGCGTCGGACAGGTTCGTGGGAATGAGCAGTTCTTC.

This clonotype was recorded at least ten times. V gene TRBV7-2 combines with J gene TRBJ2-7; 12 bases fit TRBD1. The J segment lost 3 bases and the V segment lost 5 bases, leaving 14 bases of the junction unmatched. Germline-derived CDR1 and CDR2 are SGHTA and FQGNSA. The CDR3 sequence is 18 residues long. The CDR3 loop reads CASSLGAPGQGAFYEQYF. CDR3 DNA: TGTGCCAGCAGCCTAGGGGCTCCGGGACAGGGGGCCTTCTACGAGCAGTACTTC.

This clonotype was picked up a small number of times. This chain joins TRBV12-3 or TRBV12-4 and TRBJ1-1; 9 nucleotides agree with TRBD1. The CDR3 has 13 amino acids. V lost 5 bases to trimming and J lost 4 bases; unmatched junction nucleotides: 2. The CDR3 DNA follows: TGTGCCAGCAGTGACAGGGGGGCCACTGAAGCTTTCTTT. Translation: CASSDRGATEAFF.

This clonotype was detected a few times. V and J are TRBV7-2 and TRBJ1-3; no reliable D call. Trimming took 1 base from V and 0 from J, leaving 13 bases between them. CDR1 is SGHTA and CDR2 is FQGNSA in the germline V gene. This CDR3 has 17 amino acids. The CDR3 DNA sequence: TGTGCCAGCAGCTTAGATCGGCGGGCCCGCTCTGGAAACACCATATATTTT. This translates into CASSLDRRARSGNTIYF.